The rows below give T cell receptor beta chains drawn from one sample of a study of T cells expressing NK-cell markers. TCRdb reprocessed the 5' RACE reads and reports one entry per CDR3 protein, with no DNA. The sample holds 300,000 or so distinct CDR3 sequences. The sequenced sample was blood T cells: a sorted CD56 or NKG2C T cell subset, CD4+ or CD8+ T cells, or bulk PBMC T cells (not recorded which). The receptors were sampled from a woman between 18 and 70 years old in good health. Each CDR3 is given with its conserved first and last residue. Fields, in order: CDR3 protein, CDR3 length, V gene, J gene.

CASHSQAGQPQHF	13	TRBV2	TRBJ1-5
CASSESRGQPQHF	13	TRBV25-1	TRBJ1-5
CASSLDRSPRTDTQYF	16	TRBV5-6	TRBJ2-3
CASSPHETRVEQYF	14	TRBV18	TRBJ2-7
CASSLARSSGVGYNEQFF	18	TRBV7-6	TRBJ2-1
CASSLNPREKYEQYF	15	TRBV5-1	TRBJ2-7
CASSSPGRLYGYTF	14	TRBV5-6	TRBJ1-2
CASSTGRQRDSNQPQHF	17	TRBV7-2	TRBJ1-5
CASSEWTSGEGAQYF	15	TRBV10-2	TRBJ2-5
CASSKDTHNEQFF	13	TRBV7-3	TRBJ2-1
CSAREVARNEQFF	13	TRBV20-1	TRBJ2-1
CASSQEGGASGNTIYF	16	TRBV3-1	TRBJ1-3
CASSSPIDPTSGNTIYF	17	TRBV28	TRBJ1-3
CASSPRVSTNEKLFF	15	TRBV18	TRBJ1-4
CASSPIAGARYNEQFF	16	TRBV14	TRBJ2-1
CASKRLAGDQETQYF	15	TRBV2	TRBJ2-5